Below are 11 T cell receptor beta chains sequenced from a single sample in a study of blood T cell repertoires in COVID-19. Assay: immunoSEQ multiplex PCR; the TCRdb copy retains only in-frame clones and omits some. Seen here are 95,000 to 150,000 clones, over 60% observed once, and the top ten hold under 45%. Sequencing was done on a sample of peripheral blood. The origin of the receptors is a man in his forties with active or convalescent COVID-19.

CDR3 sequence reads: CASSRGQRANYGYTF. CDR3 nucleotides: TGTGCCAGTAGTAGGGGACAGCGGGCCAACTATGGCTACACCTTC. The V gene is TRBV19, the J gene TRBJ1-2, with TRBD1 matching over 7 bases. The V gene's germline CDR1 is LNHDA and CDR2 SQIVND (reference sequence). The CDR3 contains 15 residues. V dropped 4 bases and J dropped 2; count of bases not matched to a gene: 7.

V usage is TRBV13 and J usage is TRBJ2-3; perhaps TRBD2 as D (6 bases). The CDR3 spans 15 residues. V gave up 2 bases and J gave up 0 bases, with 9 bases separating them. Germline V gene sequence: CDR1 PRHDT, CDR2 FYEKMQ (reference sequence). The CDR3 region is CASSLSGASTDTQYF. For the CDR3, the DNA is TGTGCCAGCAGCTTATCGGGAGCTAGCACAGATACGCAGTATTTT.

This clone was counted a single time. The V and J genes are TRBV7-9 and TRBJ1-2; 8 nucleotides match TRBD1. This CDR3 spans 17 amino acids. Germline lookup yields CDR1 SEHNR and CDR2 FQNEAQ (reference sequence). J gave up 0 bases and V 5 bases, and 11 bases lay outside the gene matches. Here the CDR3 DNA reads TGTGCCAGCAGCCCCCGGATTGCACAGGGGGCTAACTATGGCTACACCTTC. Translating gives CASSPRIAQGANYGYTF.

The chain's CDR3 is CASGLAREEAFF. CDR3 coding DNA: TGTGCTAGTGGTTTGGCCCGGGAGGAAGCTTTCTTT. The chain joins TRBV12-5 to TRBJ1-1; no clear D. CDR3 size: 12 residues. Trimming removed 1 base at V and 8 bases at J, with 8 bases between. Germline V CDR1 and CDR2: LGHNT, FRNRAP.

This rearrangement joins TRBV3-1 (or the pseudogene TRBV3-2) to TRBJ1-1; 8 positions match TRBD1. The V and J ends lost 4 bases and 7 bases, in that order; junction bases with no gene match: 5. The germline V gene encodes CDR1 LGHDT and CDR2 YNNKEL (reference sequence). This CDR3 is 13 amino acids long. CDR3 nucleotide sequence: TGTGCCAGCAGCCTTGGACAGGGAGGTGAAGCTTTCTTT. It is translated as CASSLGQGGEAFF.

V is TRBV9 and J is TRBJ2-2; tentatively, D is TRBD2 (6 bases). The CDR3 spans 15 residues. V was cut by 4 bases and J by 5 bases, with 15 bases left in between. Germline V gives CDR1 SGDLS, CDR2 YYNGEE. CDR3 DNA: TGTGCCAGCAGCTCAGGAGGGACGTTAACCGGGGAGCTGTTTTTT. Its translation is CASSSGGTLTGELFF.

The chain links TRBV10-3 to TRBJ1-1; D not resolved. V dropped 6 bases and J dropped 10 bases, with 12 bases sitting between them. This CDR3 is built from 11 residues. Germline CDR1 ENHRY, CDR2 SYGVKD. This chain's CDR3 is CAIRGELGAFF. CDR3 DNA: TGTGCCATCAGGGGAGAGTTGGGAGCTTTCTTT.

The CDR3 DNA sequence: TGCGCCAGCAGCACGCAGGGCTCCTACGAGCAGTACTTC. It translates to CASSTQGSYEQYF. This sequence joins TRBV5-1 and TRBJ2-7; the D gene is possibly TRBD1 (5 bases). Germline assignment: CDR1 SGHRS and CDR2 YFSETQ. The CDR3 covers 13 residues. Trimming removed 4 bases at V and 0 bases at J, with 8 bases between.

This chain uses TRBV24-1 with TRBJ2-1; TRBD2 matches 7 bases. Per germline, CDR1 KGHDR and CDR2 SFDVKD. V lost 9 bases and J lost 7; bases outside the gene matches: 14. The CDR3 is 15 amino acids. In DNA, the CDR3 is TGTGCCACCGCCCTCTCCCGAGGGAGGGTAAATGAGCAGTTCTTC. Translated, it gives CATALSRGRVNEQFF.

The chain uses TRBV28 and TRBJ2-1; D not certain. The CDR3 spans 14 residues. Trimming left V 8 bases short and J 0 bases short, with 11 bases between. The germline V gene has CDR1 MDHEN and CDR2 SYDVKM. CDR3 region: CASDSLSSYNEQFF. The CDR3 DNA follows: TGTGCCAGCGACTCCCTCAGCTCCTACAATGAGCAGTTCTTC.

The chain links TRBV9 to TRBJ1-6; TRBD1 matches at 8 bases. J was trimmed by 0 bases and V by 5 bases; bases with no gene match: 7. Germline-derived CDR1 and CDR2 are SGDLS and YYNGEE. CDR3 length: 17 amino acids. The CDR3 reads CASSATGGSSYNSPLHF. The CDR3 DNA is TGTGCCAGCAGTGCTACAGGGGGGAGCTCCTATAATTCACCCCTCCACTTT. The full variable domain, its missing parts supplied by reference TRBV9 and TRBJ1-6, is DSGVTQTPKHLITATGQRVTLRCSPRSGDLSVYWYQQSLDQGLQFLIQYYNGEERAKGNILERFSAQQFPDLHSELNLSSLELGDSALYFCASSATGGSSYNSPLHFGNGTRLTVT.